A selection of T cell receptor beta chains follows, all from one sample in a study of T cells in Graves' hyperthyroidism and ophthalmopathy. TCRdb re-called the multiplex PCR reads through MiXCR, storing one row per CDR3 protein. Here the sample spans about 480,000 distinct CDR3 sequences, approximately 14% being singletons. The sequencing sample was made of blood. These receptors originate from a woman aged 18-35 years with Graves' hyperthyroidism. Both conserved end residues are part of each CDR3. The order of the fields is V gene, J gene, CDR3 protein.

V: TRBV29-1; J: TRBJ2-2; CDR3: CSVERWDLDTGELFF
V: TRBV7-2; J: TRBJ1-2; CDR3: CASSPADIAARVWYGYTF
V: TRBV29-1; J: TRBJ1-2; CDR3: CSARGTGLGGYTF
V: TRBV7-7; J: TRBJ1-5; CDR3: CASSFVNNQPQHF
V: TRBV30; J: TRBJ1-5; CDR3: CAWSDTWRGDGNQPQHF
V: TRBV3-1; J: TRBJ2-3; CDR3: CASSQTGRQNTQYF
V: TRBV30; J: TRBJ2-7; CDR3: CAWSLDGAEQYF
V: TRBV15; J: TRBJ2-3; CDR3: CATSSSGGLQYF
V: TRBV3-1; J: TRBJ1-2; CDR3: CASSQDIRGFSGYTF
V: TRBV12-5; J: TRBJ1-4; CDR3: CASGQQGIGPNEKLFF
V: TRBV19; J: TRBJ1-1; CDR3: CASSIDALLLF
V: TRBV12-3/TRBV12-4; J: TRBJ2-7; CDR3: CASSFRPGLAGGPWEQYF
V: TRBV6-1; J: TRBJ2-7; CDR3: CASSGGSGSYEQYF
V: TRBV4-1; J: TRBJ1-3; CDR3: CASSQEQAFGGNTIYF
V: TRBV20-1; J: TRBJ1-1; CDR3: CSARDQSRNTEAFF
V: TRBV6-6; J: TRBJ2-5; CDR3: CASSYSIRETQYF
V: TRBV7-2; J: TRBJ2-7; CDR3: CASSKPGLAGGREYEQYF
V: TRBV11-1; J: TRBJ1-2; CDR3: CASSSRGPGYGYTF
V: TRBV20-1; J: TRBJ2-1; CDR3: CSAHMTSGREQFF
V: TRBV20-1; J: TRBJ2-3; CDR3: CSAVSPGSDTQYF
V: TRBV20-1; J: TRBJ1-5; CDR3: CSARSGTRFYSNQPQHF
V: TRBV28; J: TRBJ2-7; CDR3: CASSLGQSGEQYF
V: TRBV2; J: TRBJ2-2; CDR3: CASSDIGQGIGELFF
V: TRBV6-1; J: TRBJ1-4; CDR3: CASSHTTGGDEKLFF
V: TRBV12-3/TRBV12-4; J: TRBJ2-5; CDR3: CASKKDGVAGLYQETQYF
V: TRBV5-1; J: TRBJ1-2; CDR3: CASSSEEPYHRGGYTF
V: TRBV20-1; J: TRBJ2-7; CDR3: CSGEPRSSSYEQYF
V: TRBV29-1; J: TRBJ1-2; CDR3: CSVDTGLLYGYTF
V: TRBV12-3/TRBV12-4; J: TRBJ2-2; CDR3: CASRYREGSGELFF
V: TRBV6-1; J: TRBJ2-3; CDR3: CASIGLAGGPPDTQYF
V: TRBV7-2; J: TRBJ2-3; CDR3: CASSLSGKNTDTQYF
V: TRBV18; J: TRBJ2-1; CDR3: CASSPTSGYNEQFF
V: TRBV12-3/TRBV12-4; J: TRBJ1-2; CDR3: CASSFSPPGGREGYTF
V: TRBV12-3/TRBV12-4; J: TRBJ1-1; CDR3: CASSQTPVGYTEAFF
V: TRBV20-1; J: TRBJ1-2; CDR3: CSARGGGRERNYGYTF
V: TRBV9; J: TRBJ2-2; CDR3: CASRHSLGRDTGELFF
V: TRBV20-1; J: TRBJ2-1; CDR3: CSGKTSGEGLSSYNEQFF
V: TRBV3-1; J: TRBJ1-4; CDR3: CASSQAETSEKLFF
V: TRBV20-1; J: TRBJ1-5; CDR3: CSAPGAVNQPQHF
V: TRBV5-1; J: TRBJ2-2; CDR3: CASSPWGGTGELLF
V: TRBV20-1; J: TRBJ2-7; CDR3: CSAPRGRYEQYF
V: TRBV12-3/TRBV12-4; J: TRBJ2-1; CDR3: CASRNRGNEQFF
V: TRBV5-6; J: TRBJ1-5; CDR3: CASSLGYLWDQPQHF
V: TRBV9; J: TRBJ2-2; CDR3: CASSVGGANLFTGELFF
V: TRBV7-2; J: TRBJ2-3; CDR3: CASSLPGLAGATGGTDTQYF
V: TRBV20-1; J: TRBJ1-1; CDR3: CSARDDRSNTEAFF
V: TRBV6-4; J: TRBJ2-2; CDR3: CASSDLYSSNTGELFF
V: TRBV2; J: TRBJ1-2; CDR3: CASTSTETYGYTF
V: TRBV7-8; J: TRBJ1-5; CDR3: CASSLPGQGISYQPQHF
V: TRBV11-2; J: TRBJ2-1; CDR3: CASSLEVGDSSYNEQFF
V: TRBV27; J: TRBJ2-1; CDR3: CASSLTGGHRANEQFF
V: TRBV5-1; J: TRBJ2-7; CDR3: CASSLRGTSGYEQYF
V: TRBV4-1; J: TRBJ2-1; CDR3: CASSQESPGGNEQFF
V: TRBV5-1; J: TRBJ2-3; CDR3: CASSLGLVEGITDTQCF
V: TRBV10-3; J: TRBJ2-1; CDR3: CAMAGQREGEQFF
V: TRBV18; J: TRBJ2-2; CDR3: CASSTQRGGTGELFF
V: TRBV2; J: TRBJ1-1; CDR3: CASNRRDEAFF
V: TRBV20-1; J: TRBJ2-3; CDR3: CSAILAALRTDTQYF
V: TRBV24-1; J: TRBJ1-1; CDR3: CATSEGNTEAFF
V: TRBV7-3; J: TRBJ2-1; CDR3: CASSPDLRENNEQFF